The entry below gives a single T cell receptor beta chain sequence along with its context. This CDR3 is 17 amino acids long. Trimming took 7 bases from V and 1 from J; bases not matched to a gene: 15. This entry comes from a study of blood T cell repertoires in COVID-19. Per the original data handling: Estimates of nucleated cell counts were drawn from the amplification of reference gene primers. Sequencing used immunoSEQ multiplex PCR; TCRdb keeps in-frame clones, though not all of them. D and trimming were read from the DNA, whereas the V and J calls and clone size are those reported in that table. The repertoire has hundreds of thousands of clones, around nine tenths of them found once; the top ten carry 1% to 1.5%.

The rearrangement links TRBV23-1 to TRBJ1-1, with TRBD1 identical over 7 bases. Being an ORF, TRBV23-1 has a function that is uncertain. The sample was peripheral blood. The source is a man in his 70s with acute or convalescent COVID-19. This CDR3 is CASISSTGRSRNTEAFF. The CDR3 DNA follows: TGCGCCAGCATTTCCTCGACAGGGCGAAGTCGGAACACTGAAGCTTTCTTT.